This TCR beta chain was obtained from a study of shared clonotypes between healthy human individuals. Study observations and caveats: An effect of sequencing depth on clonotype sharing among donors was expected.

Remarks on this clone: Its antigen is unknown.

An assay was performed, and its level was deep. Every subset's genomic DNA went evenly onto several immunoSEQ plates. Data came from immunoSEQ multiplex PCR; TCRdb stores just in-frame clones and leaves some out. The sample lists around 500,000 clones, around 73% seen once, with about 12% in the top ten. The receptor comes from a woman in her 40s in good health. Some clones in this sample may be carry-over from other donors' samples. Sequenced input: PBMCs.

This CDR3 is CASSTTGATNEKLFF. The DNA of the CDR3 is TGTGCCAGTAGTACGACAGGGGCTACTAATGAAAAACTGTTTTTT. The V and J genes are TRBV19 and TRBJ1-4; the match to TRBD1 covers 8 bases. The CDR3 is 15 residues long. Germline trimming cut 4 bases from V and 2 bases from J; bases unmatched to any gene: 3. The germline V gene has CDR1 LNHDA and CDR2 SQIVND (reference sequence).